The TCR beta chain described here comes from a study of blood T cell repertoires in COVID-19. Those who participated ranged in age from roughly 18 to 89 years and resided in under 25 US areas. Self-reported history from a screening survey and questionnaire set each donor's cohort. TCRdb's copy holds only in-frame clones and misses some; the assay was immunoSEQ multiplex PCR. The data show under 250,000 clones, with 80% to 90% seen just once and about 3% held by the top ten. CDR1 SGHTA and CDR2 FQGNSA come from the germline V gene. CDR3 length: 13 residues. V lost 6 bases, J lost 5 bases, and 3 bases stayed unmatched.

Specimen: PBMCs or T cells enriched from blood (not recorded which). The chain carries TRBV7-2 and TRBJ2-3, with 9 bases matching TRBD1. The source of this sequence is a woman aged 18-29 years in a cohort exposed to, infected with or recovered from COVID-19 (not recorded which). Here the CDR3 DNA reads TGTGCCAGCAGGGACAGGGGAAGAGATACGCAGTATTTT. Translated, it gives CASRDRGRDTQYF.